This T cell receptor beta chain is from a study of blood T cell repertoires in COVID-19. Study-wide context: Sample material is recorded as cDNA or gDNA derived from T cells, B-cell-depleted T cells, or PBMCs.

Original data processing: Amplifying reference gene primers gave estimates of nucleated cell counts. Clones were read by immunoSEQ multiplex PCR, and TCRdb kept only the in-frame ones, dropping some. The DNA gave D and trimming, while V, J and clone size come from that table. The sample lists under 250,000 clones, 82% seen once, with approximately 3.6% in the top ten. V dropped 5 bases and J dropped 9; count of bases not matched to a gene: 8. Looked up from germline, CDR1 is SEHNR and CDR2 is FQNEAQ (reference sequence). The CDR3 length is 15 residues. The participants were between about 18 and 90 years old and came from about two dozen US areas. Allocation to cohorts depended on clinical history reported by the participants.

The chain links TRBV7-9 to TRBJ2-1; 12 positions match TRBD2. The receptor's source is a woman aged 55-69 years who had recovered from COVID-19. The sample was PBMCs or T cells enriched from blood (not recorded which). The DNA of the CDR3 is TGTGCCAGCAGCACGAGGACTAGCGGGATGGGTGAGCAGTTCTTC. Translated: CASSTRTSGMGEQFF.